This record concerns one TCR beta chain sequence. This entry is derived from a study of blood T cell repertoires in COVID-19. The CDR3 is 14 residues long. Germline V lookup: CDR1 SGHRS, CDR2 YFSETQ. V was shortened by 0 bases and J by 4 bases, with 10 bases between the two germline ends. Generated by immunoSEQ multiplex PCR, the TCRdb table keeps only in-frame clones and is missing some. This table holds 350,000 or so clones, roughly 87% found once. V gene TRBV5-1 combines with J gene TRBJ1-2; D not resolved. The sequencing input was PBMCs or T cells enriched from blood (not recorded which). This TCR was recovered from a woman in her 30s who had recovered from COVID-19. Here the CDR3 reads CASSLGGEAYGYTF. Here the CDR3 DNA reads TGCGCCAGCAGCTTGGGCGGGGAGGCCTATGGCTACACCTTC.